This T cell receptor (beta chain) was identified during a study of regulatory T cells in long-lasting Graves disease. Arm-PCR of CDR3 regions with iRepertoire HTBI primers generated TCR beta libraries. TCRdb processed the multiplex PCR reads anew with MiXCR; each CDR3 protein has one entry. The table lists roughly 500,000 distinct CDR3 sequences, under 25% of them singletons. Regarding time point: persistent/refractory GD, antithyroid drugs over 5 years with positive TRAb. Scientists built the TCR library using RNA that was extracted from PBMCs. The table lists this clonotype with many counts. Antigen unknown. V was trimmed by 6 bases and J by 3 bases, leaving 11 bases between them. This CDR3 is 13 amino acids long. Looked up from germline, CDR1 is ENHRY and CDR2 is SYGVKD. Study-wide results and limits: Persistent disease preferred TRBV28, TRBJ1-2 and TRBJ2-5; new disease, TRBV20-1 and TRBJ2-1.

The chain carries TRBV10-3 and TRBJ1-1; D remains unclear. The clonotype originates from a female donor with Graves disease. The source was peripheral blood mononuclear cells (PBMCs), collected when the disease was refractory, from a patient treated with antithyroid drugs. CDR3 coding DNA: TGTGCCATCAGGCCAACCGGGGACACTGAAGCTTTCTTT. As protein: CAIRPTGDTEAFF.